This T cell receptor beta chain derives from a study of blood T cell repertoires in COVID-19. Sequencing used immunoSEQ multiplex PCR; TCRdb keeps in-frame clones, though not all of them. The data contain about 160,000 clones, 75% to 85% of them seen just once; the ten biggest clones take up more than 7%. Trimming removed 3 bases at V and 4 bases at J, with 12 bases between. CDR1 is MDHEN and CDR2 is SYDVKM in the germline V gene. CDR3 length: 14 residues. The specimen sequenced was peripheral blood. The TCR sequence derives from a woman aged 60-75 years with COVID-19, enrolled during active disease. The V call is TRBV28, the J call TRBJ1-2, with unresolved D. CDR3 bases: TGTGCCAGCAGTTTGTCGTCCAAGCTCTATGGCTACACCTTC. It yields the protein CASSLSSKLYGYTF.